Listed here are 21 T cell receptor beta chains from one sample, sequenced in a study of control samples from healthy donors and cancer patients. The data were produced by immunoSEQ multiplex PCR, yet TCRdb's version contains in-frame clones alone and is incomplete. There are about 190,000 clones in the sample; about 89% occur only once, and approximately 1.8% lies in the top ten. The sequenced sample was blood. These receptors all stem from a man aged 30-40 years in good health.

This clone was found once. The chain carries TRBV18 and TRBJ2-3; 10 bases agree with TRBD2. Trimming removed 5 bases from V and 6 bases from J; junction bases left unmatched: 14. The CDR3 is 17 residues long. Germline CDR1 reads KGHSH; CDR2 reads LQKENI. CDR3 bases: TGTGCCAGCTCAAGGCGAGCGGGGGGGCCTTTCGGCGATACGCAGTATTTT. The encoded protein is CASSRRAGGPFGDTQYF.

The chain links TRBV19 to TRBJ1-1; the D gene is possibly TRBD1 (5 bases). Germline V gives CDR1 LNHDA, CDR2 SQIVND (reference sequence). Trimming shortened V by 4 bases and J by 2 bases, and 8 bases separated the two germline ends. The length of the CDR3 is 13 residues. The CDR3 loop is CASSTRDNTEAFF. DNA for the CDR3: TGTGCCAGTAGTACCCGGGACAACACTGAAGCTTTCTTT.

This rearrangement joins TRBV9 to TRBJ1-1; TRBD1 is a possible D gene (6 bases). CDR3 length equals 17 residues. The germline V gene encodes CDR1 SGDLS and CDR2 YYNGEE. The germline V and J ends were trimmed by 0 bases and 6 bases, with 21 bases remaining between them. Here the CDR3 reads CASSVGPDSHFFAEAFF. The CDR3 coding sequence is TGTGCCAGCAGCGTAGGTCCGGACAGCCATTTTTTCGCTGAAGCTTTCTTT.

The chain uses TRBV30 and TRBJ2-2, with D unresolved. From germline, CDR1 is GTSNPN and CDR2 SVGIG (reference sequence). Trimming stripped 0 bases from V and 6 bases from J, with 2 bases between. The CDR3 is made up of 11 amino acids. This CDR3 is CAWSVPGELFF. In DNA form, the CDR3 reads TGTGCCTGGAGTGTACCCGGGGAGCTGTTTTTT.

V usage is TRBV24-1 and J usage is TRBJ2-1, with D possibly being TRBD2 (5 bases). The V end was cut by 2 bases, the J end by 3 bases, with 16 bases between. The CDR3 spans 17 residues. Germline-derived CDR1 and CDR2 are KGHDR and SFDVKD. The CDR3 sequence: CATSDSSGFTNYNEQFF. In DNA form, the CDR3 reads TGTGCCACCAGTGATTCCTCGGGATTCACAAACTACAATGAGCAGTTCTTC.

This chain uses TRBV9 with TRBJ2-2; D gene ambiguous. Per germline, CDR1 SGDLS and CDR2 YYNGEE. Trimming shortened V by 4 bases and J by 7 bases, and 11 bases separated the two germline ends. This CDR3 region has 13 residues. CDR3 nucleotide sequence: TGTGCCAGCAGCATTAGGGAAGACGGGGAGCTGTTTTTT. This codes for CASSIREDGELFF.

The V and J genes are TRBV18 and TRBJ1-1; no firm D call. Trimming removed 5 bases at V and 0 bases at J, with 10 bases between. CDR3 length equals 14 residues. The germline CDR1 and CDR2 sequences are KGHSH and LQKENI. CDR3 sequence (DNA): TGTGCCAGCTCATATGGACGGATGAACACTGAAGCTTTCTTT. It codes for CASSYGRMNTEAFF.

The table lists this clone with a few counts. J is TRBJ2-3 and V is TRBV18; TRBD1 matches 8 bases. The CDR3 has 14 amino acids. V lost 6 bases, J lost 5 bases, and 7 bases stayed unmatched. From germline, CDR1 is KGHSH and CDR2 LQKENI. CDR3 DNA: TGTGCCAGCTCGCGACAGGGGCGGGAAGATACGCAGTATTTT. Translation: CASSRQGREDTQYF.

The chain couples TRBV14 to TRBJ2-7, with unresolved D. V lost 0 bases to trimming and J lost 2 bases, with 5 bases between them. This CDR3 comprises 13 residues. Germline V gene lookup returns CDR1 SGHDN and CDR2 FVKESK. CDR3 protein: CASSQEWAYEQYF. CDR3 bases: TGTGCCAGCAGCCAAGAGTGGGCCTACGAGCAGTACTTC.

The genes are TRBV2 and TRBJ1-1; D ambiguous. The V end was cut by 9 bases, the J end by 4 bases, with 15 bases between. Germline-derived CDR1 and CDR2 are SNHLY and FYNNEI. The length of the CDR3 is 13 residues. CDR3 in amino acids: CARGDIASTEAFF. For the CDR3, the DNA is TGTGCCAGGGGAGACATCGCAAGCACTGAAGCTTTCTTT.

J is TRBJ2-3 and V is TRBV27, with TRBD1 as a possible D gene (6 bases). The CDR3 extends over 14 amino acids. Looked up from germline, CDR1 is MNHEY and CDR2 is SMNVEV (reference sequence). V was trimmed by 5 bases and J by 2 bases, leaving 11 bases between them. The CDR3 DNA reads as TGTGCCAGCAGTCTATGGGACAACACAGATACGCAGTATTTT. Residues: CASSLWDNTDTQYF.

Comments on this clone: Within the sample, other DNA sequences also encode this same CDR3. This chain joins TRBV30 and TRBJ1-2; D ambiguous. CDR1 and CDR2 from the germline V gene are GTSNPN and SVGIG (reference sequence). There are 12 residues in the CDR3. Trimming stripped 1 base from V and 0 bases from J, with 3 bases between. The CDR3 here is CAWSATNYGYTF. CDR3 DNA: TGTGCCTGGAGTGCGACTAACTATGGCTACACCTTC.

The chain has TRBV5-4 and TRBJ1-6; possibly TRBD1 for D (5 bases). V was pared by 5 bases and J by 6 bases, with 9 bases between. Germline-derived CDR1 and CDR2 are SGHNT and YYREEE (reference sequence). The CDR3 runs 13 residues. The CDR3 DNA follows: TGTGCCAGCAGGGGGGACCTTAATTCACCCCTCCACTTT. It codes for CASRGDLNSPLHF.

Comments on this clone: The sample carries other DNA sequences with the same CDR3. CDR3 coding DNA: TGTGCCAGCAGCTCTCCTTCCTCTGGGGCCAACGTCCTGACTTTC. This sequence encodes CASSSPSSGANVLTF. The rearrangement links TRBV7-9 to TRBJ2-6; D ambiguous. Germline loops: CDR1 SEHNR, CDR2 FQNEAQ (reference sequence). The CDR3 is 15 residues long. V was cut by 4 bases and J by 0 bases, with 7 bases left in between.

This chain connects TRBV6-5 to TRBJ1-4; D possibly corresponds to TRBD1 (5 bases). The V end was cut by 6 bases, the J end by 5 bases, with 16 bases between. CDR1 and CDR2 (germline): MNHEY, SVGAGI. The CDR3 consists of 15 residues. This chain's CDR3 is CASSPLGGVNEKLFF. In nucleotides, the CDR3 is TGTGCCAGCAGCCCCTTGGGGGGGGTAAATGAAAAACTGTTTTTT.

Comment on this clone: Different DNA sequences within this sample yield the same CDR3. CDR3 protein: CASSLAGNTEAFF. DNA for the CDR3: TGCGCCAGCAGCTTAGCAGGGAACACTGAAGCTTTCTTT. The chain uses TRBV5-1 and TRBJ1-1; no definite D call. Trimming took 2 bases from V and 1 from J, leaving 6 bases between them. Germline V lookup: CDR1 SGHRS, CDR2 YFSETQ. CDR3 size: 13 residues.

V gene TRBV6-5 combines with J gene TRBJ1-1, with D possibly being TRBD1 (6 bases). Trimming removed 5 bases from V and 3 bases from J, with 7 bases in between. The CDR3 contains 12 residues. Germline CDR1 reads MNHEY; CDR2 reads SVGAGI. CDR3 region: CASSPGDTEAFF. CDR3 nucleotides: TGTGCCAGCAGTCCAGGGGACACTGAAGCTTTCTTT.

The chain links TRBV6-4 to TRBJ2-2; 7 bases align to TRBD2. V shed 6 bases, J shed 0 bases, and the junction held 4 bases outside the gene matches. CDR3 length equals 15 residues. The germline gives CDR1 MRHNA, CDR2 SNTAGT. The CDR3 bases are TGTGCCAGCAGGAGGGAGGGGTCGAACACCGGGGAGCTGTTTTTT. Its protein is CASRREGSNTGELFF.

The gene calls are TRBV3-1 (or the pseudogene TRBV3-2) and TRBJ2-7; the match to TRBD2 covers 12 bases. V dropped 5 bases and J dropped 6; count of bases not matched to a gene: 5. The CDR3 spans 14 residues. Germline CDR1 and CDR2: LGHDT and YNNKEL (reference sequence). CDR3 in amino acids: CASSERTSGAEQYF. For the CDR3, the DNA is TGTGCCAGCAGCGAGAGGACTAGCGGGGCCGAGCAGTACTTC.

With respect to this clone: Other DNA sequences in this sample translate to the same CDR3. This chain joins TRBV18 and TRBJ2-2; D not certain. The CDR3 contains 12 residues. The germline V and J ends were trimmed by 3 bases and 4 bases, with 3 bases remaining between them. The germline gives CDR1 KGHSH, CDR2 LQKENI. The CDR3 DNA follows: TGTGCCAGCTCACCGCGCACCGGGGAGCTGTTTTTT. Protein product: CASSPRTGELFF.

This clone was observed once. The gene calls are TRBV12-3 or TRBV12-4 and TRBJ1-1, with D possibly TRBD1 on 6 matching bases. The CDR3 has 11 amino acids. The ends were cut back, 8 bases at V and 4 bases at J, with 8 bases in the middle. The DNA of the CDR3 is TGTGCCAGCGGGGGGCTCACTGAAGCTTTCTTT. It codes for CASGGLTEAFF.